The clone carrying this TCR beta chain was found a few times. These data come from a study of blood T cells in healthy people across ages. A sample-barcoded 5' primer and a J-beta primer mix were used in a second PCR of roughly 7 to 12 cycles. TCRdb independently ran MiXCR on the 5' RACE reads; one entry per CDR3 protein. This sample carries around 1.5 million distinct CDR3 sequences, about 43% of them seen once, and the ten largest clones take 7.9%. Trimming at V came to 4 bases and at J to 3 bases, leaving 4 bases not matched to a gene. Germline values: CDR1 MGHRA, CDR2 YSYEKL. The CDR3 loop spans 15 amino acids.

The receptor was derived from a young woman in good health. This chain links TRBV4-1 with TRBJ2-3, with 10 bases matching TRBD2. The sequencing input was blood. The CDR3 loop reads CASSPQAGGTDTQYF. The CDR3, as DNA: TGCGCCAGCAGCCCCCAAGCGGGGGGGACAGATACGCAGTATTTT.